This is a list of T cell receptor beta chains from one sample in a study of T-cell memory formation after mild COVID-19. TCRdb re-analysed the 5' RACE reads in MiXCR, keeping a single row per CDR3 protein. Of around 65,000 distinct CDR3 sequences listed, approximately 9% are singletons. The sequenced sample consisted of PBMCs or a T cell subset sorted from them (not recorded which). The receptors stem from a man between 18 and 35 years old who had mild COVID-19 (a few samples of this study predate the infection). Cell type and time point are not known. Each CDR3 is given with its conserved first and last residue. Each record gives: CDR3 DNA, CDR3 protein, J gene, V gene, D gene, clone size. D genes are given only for firm matches. Not every row has a clone size; where given, it reads once, few, many or a size class.

CDR3 DNA: TGCAGTGCTAGAGACTCCCGCGGGAGAGGTGAGCAGTTCTTC; CDR3 protein: CSARDSRGRGEQFF; J gene: TRBJ2-1; V gene: TRBV20-1; D gene: TRBD2; clone size: -
CDR3 DNA: TGTGCCAGCAGTTACTCCCAGCTGAAAGAGACCCAGTACTTC; CDR3 protein: CASSYSQLKETQYF; J gene: TRBJ2-5; V gene: TRBV6-6; D gene: -; clone size: few
CDR3 DNA: TGTGCCAGCAGCCAAGGCCTGAGTGCGAGCTACGAGCAGTACTTC; CDR3 protein: CASSQGLSASYEQYF; J gene: TRBJ2-7; V gene: TRBV3-1; D gene: -; clone size: -
CDR3 DNA: TGTGCCAGCAGTTTTGGGGGGGGAGGAGATACGCAGTATTTT; CDR3 protein: CASSFGGGGDTQYF; J gene: TRBJ2-3; V gene: TRBV12-3/TRBV12-4; D gene: TRBD2; clone size: many
CDR3 DNA: TGCGCCAGCAGTCGGGGGATCTCCTACAATGAGCAGTTCTTC; CDR3 protein: CASSRGISYNEQFF; J gene: TRBJ2-1; V gene: TRBV5-1; D gene: -; clone size: -
CDR3 DNA: TGCAGTGCCACCCCTCTTGACAGGACGAACACCGGGGAGCTGTTTTTT; CDR3 protein: CSATPLDRTNTGELFF; J gene: TRBJ2-2; V gene: TRBV20-1; D gene: -; clone size: -
CDR3 DNA: TGTGCCAGCAGCTTAGGGGAGGGGCTCAATGAGCAGTTCTTC; CDR3 protein: CASSLGEGLNEQFF; J gene: TRBJ2-1; V gene: TRBV7-3; D gene: TRBD2; clone size: -
CDR3 DNA: TGCGCCAGCAGGGGTAGCGGGGCGGCAGGAGATACGCAGTATTTT; CDR3 protein: CASRGSGAAGDTQYF; J gene: TRBJ2-3; V gene: TRBV5-1; D gene: TRBD2; clone size: many
CDR3 DNA: TGTGCCAGCAGGGTGACTCGCTACGAGCAGTACTTC; CDR3 protein: CASRVTRYEQYF; J gene: TRBJ2-7; V gene: TRBV2; D gene: -; clone size: few
CDR3 DNA: TGTGCCAGCAGCCAAGACAGGGATCAGCCCCAGCATTTT; CDR3 protein: CASSQDRDQPQHF; J gene: TRBJ1-5; V gene: TRBV3-1; D gene: -; clone size: many
CDR3 DNA: TGTGCCAGCAGCTTGACAGGGGGCCCCACAGATGAGCAGTTCTTC; CDR3 protein: CASSLTGGPTDEQFF; J gene: TRBJ2-1; V gene: TRBV7-3; D gene: TRBD1; clone size: few
CDR3 DNA: TGTGCTAGCAGCCAAACAAGCACGAGCGCGGGGGCCAACGTCCTGACTTTC; CDR3 protein: CASSQTSTSAGANVLTF; J gene: TRBJ2-6; V gene: TRBV7-7; D gene: -; clone size: few
CDR3 DNA: TGTGCCAGCAGCCGTCAATCGACAGGAACCTATCGATACACCTTC; CDR3 protein: CASSRQSTGTYRYTF; J gene: TRBJ1-2; V gene: TRBV7-2; D gene: -; clone size: -
CDR3 DNA: TGCGCCAGCAGCAAATTACAACTAGGCGGCTACACCTTC; CDR3 protein: CASSKLQLGGYTF; J gene: TRBJ1-2; V gene: TRBV5-1; D gene: -; clone size: many
CDR3 DNA: TGCAGTGCTAGAGATCTGGGCGGGGGGGATCCAGATACGCAGTATTTT; CDR3 protein: CSARDLGGGDPDTQYF; J gene: TRBJ2-3; V gene: TRBV20-1; D gene: TRBD2; clone size: few
CDR3 DNA: TGCAGTGCTGACACCGGGGACTCCTACGAGCAGTACTTC; CDR3 protein: CSADTGDSYEQYF; J gene: TRBJ2-7; V gene: TRBV20-1; D gene: -; clone size: many
CDR3 DNA: TGCGCCAGCAGCTCCGGACAGGGGCTGGACGGGACCCAGTACTTC; CDR3 protein: CASSSGQGLDGTQYF; J gene: TRBJ2-5; V gene: TRBV5-1; D gene: TRBD1; clone size: -
CDR3 DNA: TGCAGTGCCCCGGGGCTAGCGAACCAAGAGACCCAGTACTTC; CDR3 protein: CSAPGLANQETQYF; J gene: TRBJ2-5; V gene: TRBV20-1; D gene: -; clone size: few
CDR3 DNA: TGTGCCAGCAGCTTGGTGGGGGAATTGAAGACCCAGTACTTC; CDR3 protein: CASSLVGELKTQYF; J gene: TRBJ2-5; V gene: TRBV7-2; D gene: -; clone size: few
CDR3 DNA: TGTGCCAGCAGCTTGTGGGCCAGAAACATTCAGTACTTC; CDR3 protein: CASSLWARNIQYF; J gene: TRBJ2-4; V gene: TRBV5-6; D gene: -; clone size: many
CDR3 DNA: TGCAGCGTTGTCGATCGATTATACGAGCAGTACTTC; CDR3 protein: CSVVDRLYEQYF; J gene: TRBJ2-7; V gene: TRBV29-1; D gene: -; clone size: few
CDR3 DNA: TGTGCCAGCAGCCGAAGAGGGACAGGCGCTTATGGCTACACCTTC; CDR3 protein: CASSRRGTGAYGYTF; J gene: TRBJ1-2; V gene: TRBV3-1; D gene: TRBD1; clone size: many
CDR3 DNA: TGCAGTGCTAGAGGGCTAGCGACAGATACGCAGTATTTT; CDR3 protein: CSARGLATDTQYF; J gene: TRBJ2-3; V gene: TRBV20-1; D gene: -; clone size: -
CDR3 DNA: TGCGCCAGCAATAGCGGGGGGGGCCCAGATACGCAGTATTTT; CDR3 protein: CASNSGGGPDTQYF; J gene: TRBJ2-3; V gene: TRBV4-1; D gene: TRBD2; clone size: -
CDR3 DNA: TGTGCCAGCAGCCGGGGACAGGGAAGGGGCTACACCTTC; CDR3 protein: CASSRGQGRGYTF; J gene: TRBJ1-2; V gene: TRBV7-2; D gene: TRBD1; clone size: -
CDR3 DNA: TGTGCCAGCAGCTTAGTACAGACTGGGGCGGCACCCCTCAACTTT; CDR3 protein: CASSLVQTGAAPLNF; J gene: TRBJ1-6; V gene: TRBV7-2; D gene: -; clone size: -
CDR3 DNA: TGCGCCAGCAGCCAAGGCTTGGGTACAGATACGCAGTATTTT; CDR3 protein: CASSQGLGTDTQYF; J gene: TRBJ2-3; V gene: TRBV4-3; D gene: -; clone size: many
CDR3 DNA: TGTGCCAGCACCCTAGCCCCGGGACAGGGTGCACCCCTCCACTTT; CDR3 protein: CASTLAPGQGAPLHF; J gene: TRBJ1-6; V gene: TRBV7-2; D gene: TRBD1; clone size: few